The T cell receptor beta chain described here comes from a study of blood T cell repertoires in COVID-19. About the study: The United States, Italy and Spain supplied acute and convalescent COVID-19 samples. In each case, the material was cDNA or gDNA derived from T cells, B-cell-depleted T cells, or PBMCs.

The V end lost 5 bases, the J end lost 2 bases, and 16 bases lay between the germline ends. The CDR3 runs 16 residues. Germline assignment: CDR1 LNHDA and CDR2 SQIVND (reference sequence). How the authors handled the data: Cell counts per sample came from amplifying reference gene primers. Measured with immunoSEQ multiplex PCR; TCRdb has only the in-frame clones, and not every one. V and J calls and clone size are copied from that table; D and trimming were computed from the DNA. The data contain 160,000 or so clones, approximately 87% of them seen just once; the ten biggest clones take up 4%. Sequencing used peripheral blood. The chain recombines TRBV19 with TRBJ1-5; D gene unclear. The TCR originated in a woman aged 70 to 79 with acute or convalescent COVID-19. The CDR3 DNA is TGTGCCAGTAGTTTCGCGGATCGGGGAGGCAATCAGCCCCAGCATTTT. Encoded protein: CASSFADRGGNQPQHF.